Listed below are T cell receptor beta chains from one sample, sequenced in a study of regulatory T cells in long-lasting Graves disease. TCRdb re-called the multiplex PCR reads through MiXCR, storing one row per CDR3 protein. The table includes about 350,000 distinct CDR3 sequences, 15% to 20% detected once. Separately, the same data were catalogued under a study of T cells in Graves' hyperthyroidism and ophthalmopathy.

The specimen was peripheral blood mononuclear cells (PBMCs), collected at new diagnosis, from a patient treated with antithyroid drugs. Every receptor here comes from a woman in her late teens or twenties with Graves disease. Each CDR3 is given with its conserved first and last residue. A D gene is named only where the DNA matches it firmly. The size entry is marked missing in some rows and otherwise reads once, few, many or a size class.

clone_size d_call j_call v_call cdr3_nt cdr3_aa
many . TRBJ2-3 TRBV5-8 TGTGCCAGCAGCTTCCCGATCACAGATACGCAGTATTTT CASSFPITDTQYF
. . TRBJ2-4 TRBV28 TGTGCCAGCACTCACCGAGTGGGGAGACTAGGGACTAAAAACATTCAGTACTTC CASTHRVGRLGTKNIQYF
many . TRBJ2-7 TRBV5-4 TGTGCCAGCAGCTTGGGGGCGTCCGAGCAGTACTTC CASSLGASEQYF
many TRBD1 TRBJ2-2 TRBV14 TGTGCCAGCAGCCGGACAGGGACTGTCGGGGAGCTGTTTTTT CASSRTGTVGELFF
few . TRBJ2-6 TRBV6-2/TRBV6-3 TGTGCCAGCAGTTATCTATCTTTCTTGTTCGGTGGGGCCAACGTCCTGACTTTC CASSYLSFLFGGANVLTF
. . TRBJ1-2 TRBV7-9 TGTGCCAGCAGCCCCAGCCTCAACTATGGCTACACCTTC CASSPSLNYGYTF
many . TRBJ1-1 TRBV6-1 TGTGCCAGCAGTGAGTATATAGTGAACACTGAAGCTTTCTTT CASSEYIVNTEAFF
many . TRBJ1-1 TRBV2 TGTGCCAGCAGGAGCGGGGGGAGCGGGAGCACTGAAGCTTTCTTT CASRSGGSGSTEAFF
many TRBD2 TRBJ2-1 TRBV20-1 TGCAGTGCTCGTCGACTAGCGGGACTCTACAATGAGCAGTTCTTC CSARRLAGLYNEQFF
. TRBD2 TRBJ2-1 TRBV5-5 TGTGCCAGCAGCTTGAATGTCCTAGCGGGAGAGGTTTACAATGAGCAGTTCTTC CASSLNVLAGEVYNEQFF
many . TRBJ1-6 TRBV2 TGTGCCAAATCGAATGCCTGGTTGGACAGTGATAATTCACCCCTCCACTTT CAKSNAWLDSDNSPLHF
few . TRBJ2-7 TRBV27 TGTGCCAGCAATCCGGGGCCCGTCGTATCCCACGAGCAGTACTTC CASNPGPVVSHEQYF
many . TRBJ2-3 TRBV20-1 TGCAGTGCTAGATCCGCCCCCGCAGATACGCAGTATTTT CSARSAPADTQYF
. TRBD2 TRBJ2-1 TRBV11-2 TGTGCCAGCACCCCGGGACTAGCGGACTCCTACAATGAGCAGTTCTTC CASTPGLADSYNEQFF
few . TRBJ2-3 TRBV9 TGTGCCAGCAGCGTAAGGGATAGCACAGATACGCAGTATTTT CASSVRDSTDTQYF
. TRBD2 TRBJ2-5 TRBV20-1 TGCAGTGCTTCCACTAGCGGGGGAGAACCTTTCCACCAAGAGACCCAGTACTTC CSASTSGGEPFHQETQYF
. TRBD2 TRBJ2-1 TRBV9 TGTGCCAGCAGCGTAGCTACTAAGGTTACGGGACTAGCGGGCTACAATGAGCAGTTCTTC CASSVATKVTGLAGYNEQFF
. TRBD1 TRBJ1-5 TRBV7-9 TGTGCCAGCAGCTTATTTCCGGGAGGGACAGCGAAATATAGCAATCAGCCCCAGCATTTT CASSLFPGGTAKYSNQPQHF
many . TRBJ1-4 TRBV2 TGTGCCAGCAGTGAAGTGAAGGGAGCAACTAATGAAAAACTGTTTTTT CASSEVKGATNEKLFF
few TRBD1 TRBJ1-5 TRBV28 TGTGCCAGCAGACTCCCGGGACAGGGCTATAGCAATCAGCCCCAGCATTTT CASRLPGQGYSNQPQHF
many . TRBJ1-1 TRBV12-3/TRBV12-4 TGTGCCAGCACCCTAGGAGGGGGTAACACTGAAGCTTTCTTT CASTLGGGNTEAFF
many TRBD2 TRBJ2-1 TRBV5-1 TGCGCCAGCAGCTTGCCCCAATTACTAGCGGGGGGGCGGGATGAGCAGTTCTTC CASSLPQLLAGGRDEQFF
many . TRBJ2-7 TRBV4-1 TGCGCCAGCAGCCAAGTTTCGGGCTCCTACGAGCAGTACTTC CASSQVSGSYEQYF
many . TRBJ2-7 TRBV11-2 TGTGCCAGCAGCTTAGGGACGGGAGTCTACGAGCAGTACTTC CASSLGTGVYEQYF
many . TRBJ1-5 TRBV5-5 TGTGCCAGCAGCTTGGATGGCCGTAGCAATCAGCCCCAGCATTTT CASSLDGRSNQPQHF
. TRBD2 TRBJ2-1 TRBV7-9 TGTGCCAGCAGCTACTCCGGGACTAGCGGGGGGGCCACCTACAATGAGCAGTTCTTC CASSYSGTSGGATYNEQFF
. TRBD1 TRBJ1-5 TRBV20-1 TGCAGTGCCTCGACCGGGGACAGTAATCAGCCCCAGCATTTT CSASTGDSNQPQHF
. TRBD2 TRBJ2-2 TRBV6-1 TGTGCCAGCTGCCCCGGGACTAGCGACACCGGGGAGCTGTTTTTT CASCPGTSDTGELFF
many TRBD1 TRBJ1-2 TRBV20-1 TGCAGTGCTAGGAGTGTGCAGGGGGCCCATGGCTACACCTTC CSARSVQGAHGYTF
. . TRBJ2-3 TRBV5-1 TGCGCCAGCAGACGGGACGGGGATACGCAGTATTTT CASRRDGDTQYF
many . TRBJ2-2 TRBV7-9 TGTGCCAGCGCCCAGGGCACCGGGGAGCTGTTTTTT CASAQGTGELFF
many . TRBJ2-1 TRBV2 TGTGCCAGCAGTGATATGGGGGTCAATGAGCAGTTCTTC CASSDMGVNEQFF
few . TRBJ2-1 TRBV6-1 TGTGCCAGCAGTGAAGACAGGAAGAGGGACAATGAGCAGTTCTTC CASSEDRKRDNEQFF
few TRBD1 TRBJ2-7 TRBV2 TGTGCCAGCAGTTTGTCCGGGACAGGGGTGGCCTACGAGCAGTACTTC CASSLSGTGVAYEQYF
many . TRBJ2-7 TRBV20-1 TGCAGTGCTAGAGATCTGGGTTCTATGGAGCAGTACTTC CSARDLGSMEQYF
. TRBD2 TRBJ2-2 TRBV4-1 TGCGCCAGCAGCCAAGGAACTAGCGGGAGCACCGGGGAGCTGTTTTTT CASSQGTSGSTGELFF
many . TRBJ1-2 TRBV10-3 TGTGCCATCAACAGGGTGGGCTATGGCTACACCTTC CAINRVGYGYTF
many . TRBJ1-3 TRBV5-1 TGCGCCAGCAGCTTCGACCGGGCCTCAATCTCTGGAAACACCATATATTTT CASSFDRASISGNTIYF
many . TRBJ1-5 TRBV12-3/TRBV12-4 TGTGCCAGCAGTTTGGCCGCGGGTGGGATGATTCAGCCCCAGCATTTT CASSLAAGGMIQPQHF
many . TRBJ2-7 TRBV20-1 TGCAGTGCTGCCCCCGGGACCGGCACCTACGAGCAGTACTTC CSAAPGTGTYEQYF
few . TRBJ1-1 TRBV9 TGTGCCAGCAGCGTAGGAATGTCAGGGAACACTGAAGCTTTCTTT CASSVGMSGNTEAFF
many . TRBJ1-5 TRBV28 TGTGCCAGCAGCCAGATGATGCGGCGTAGCAATCAGCCCCAGCATTTT CASSQMMRRSNQPQHF
many . TRBJ2-6 TRBV5-1 TGCGCCAGCAGCCCGGGAGGACAGCTTTTCTCTGGGGCCAACGTCCTGACTTTC CASSPGGQLFSGANVLTF
many . TRBJ1-2 TRBV11-2 TGTGCCAGCAGCTTACCTGCAGTAGGTGGCTACACCTTC CASSLPAVGGYTF
. TRBD2 TRBJ2-1 TRBV28 TGTGCCAGCAGTTTGTTAGGGCTAGCGGGGGATCCTTACAATGAGCAGTTCTTC CASSLLGLAGDPYNEQFF
few . TRBJ2-7 TRBV20-1 TGCAGTGCCCCCGAGGGATACGAGCAGTACTTC CSAPEGYEQYF
. . TRBJ2-7 TRBV12-3/TRBV12-4 TGTGCCAGCAGTTTTCGGGACACCCTCTACGAGCAGTACTTC CASSFRDTLYEQYF
many . TRBJ2-2 TRBV3-1 TGTGCCAGCAGCCAAGTCAACAGCGTGCTGTTTTTT CASSQVNSVLFF
few . TRBJ1-1 TRBV7-3 TGTGCCAGCAGCTTAACTCCAAGGAGCTTCGCTGAAGCTTTCTTT CASSLTPRSFAEAFF
few . TRBJ2-4 TRBV2 TGTGCCACCGGACGGGGGACCAAAAACATTCAGTACTTC CATGRGTKNIQYF
. . TRBJ2-1 TRBV15 TGTGCCACCAGCAGAGCGACTATAAAGCACAATGAGCAGTTCTTC CATSRATIKHNEQFF
many . TRBJ2-5 TRBV20-1 TGCAGTGCTGCCCAAGCTTGGGAGACCCAGTACTTC CSAAQAWETQYF
many . TRBJ1-2 TRBV2 TGTGCCAGCAGTGAGGTGGGGGAGAGCTATGGCTACACCTTC CASSEVGESYGYTF